A selection of T cell receptor beta chains follows, all from one sample in a study of T cells after yellow fever vaccination. One entry per CDR3 protein results from TCRdb running MiXCR on the 5' RACE reads. The profile shows about 550,000 distinct CDR3 sequences, less than 20% of them singletons. This specimen was PBMCs, taken 15 days after the yellow fever booster vaccination. These receptors were collected from a man aged 25-40 years who received the YFV17D yellow fever vaccine. The CDR3 runs from the conserved cysteine through the conserved F or W. The order of the fields is J gene, CDR3 length, V gene, CDR3 protein.

j_gene: TRBJ2-1; len: 16; v_gene: TRBV6-1; CDR3aa: CASTRGGLAGEIEQFF
j_gene: TRBJ2-3; len: 18; v_gene: TRBV9; CDR3aa: CASSVAVGLAGLVDTQYF
j_gene: TRBJ2-7; len: 12; v_gene: TRBV29-1; CDR3aa: CSVRASVYEQYF
j_gene: TRBJ2-1; len: 16; v_gene: TRBV7-8; CDR3aa: CASSARLAGGADEQFF
j_gene: TRBJ2-2; len: 12; v_gene: TRBV29-1; CDR3aa: CSGAQGTGELFF
j_gene: TRBJ2-5; len: 18; v_gene: TRBV7-8; CDR3aa: CASSTGLAGGGRQETQYF
j_gene: TRBJ2-3; len: 15; v_gene: TRBV9; CDR3aa: CASSFSGSGSDTQYF
j_gene: TRBJ2-2; len: 16; v_gene: TRBV5-1; CDR3aa: CASSPPPDRPTGELFF
j_gene: TRBJ2-2; len: 17; v_gene: TRBV7-9; CDR3aa: CASSLSGTSGSHGELFF
j_gene: TRBJ2-1; len: 15; v_gene: TRBV5-1; CDR3aa: CASSLTSGRAPEQFF
j_gene: TRBJ2-1; len: 16; v_gene: TRBV5-1; CDR3aa: CASSLDWTSGNNEQFF
j_gene: TRBJ2-5; len: 16; v_gene: TRBV3-1; CDR3aa: CASSQGGHLGRETQYF
j_gene: TRBJ2-1; len: 15; v_gene: TRBV7-3; CDR3aa: CASSPNRDSYNEQFF
j_gene: TRBJ1-2; len: 14; v_gene: TRBV10-3; CDR3aa: CAISQPGQEYGYTF
j_gene: TRBJ2-1; len: 12; v_gene: TRBV12-3/TRBV12-4; CDR3aa: CASSLKPNEQFF
j_gene: TRBJ2-3; len: 15; v_gene: TRBV30; CDR3aa: CAWSVTGLARNTQYF
j_gene: TRBJ2-7; len: 15; v_gene: TRBV19; CDR3aa: CASSPSGQGLYEQYF
j_gene: TRBJ2-5; len: 20; v_gene: TRBV19; CDR3aa: CASSIVPLDRVPATQETQYF
j_gene: TRBJ1-1; len: 14; v_gene: TRBV12-3/TRBV12-4; CDR3aa: CASSLGNHAGEAFF
j_gene: TRBJ1-1; len: 14; v_gene: TRBV29-1; CDR3aa: CSVAQGISGTEAFF
j_gene: TRBJ2-3; len: 15; v_gene: TRBV5-1; CDR3aa: CASSFSGRSTDTQYF
j_gene: TRBJ1-1; len: 15; v_gene: TRBV18; CDR3aa: CASSPNTGGYTEAFF
j_gene: TRBJ2-6; len: 19; v_gene: TRBV20-1; CDR3aa: CSARVAGPTGMSGANVLTF
j_gene: TRBJ2-1; len: 12; v_gene: TRBV30; CDR3aa: CAWSVQEMKQFF
j_gene: TRBJ2-7; len: 15; v_gene: TRBV7-2; CDR3aa: CASSLTLAAGYEQYF
j_gene: TRBJ2-5; len: 16; v_gene: TRBV18; CDR3aa: CASSPTGGVPQETQYF
j_gene: TRBJ2-2; len: 15; v_gene: TRBV6-2/TRBV6-3; CDR3aa: CASIHSTGGAGELFF
j_gene: TRBJ2-4; len: 13; v_gene: TRBV9; CDR3aa: CASSVAPKNIQYF
j_gene: TRBJ1-1; len: 13; v_gene: TRBV7-2; CDR3aa: CASSLVAGTEAFF
j_gene: TRBJ2-5; len: 16; v_gene: TRBV3-1; CDR3aa: CASSPSWRGLQETQYF
j_gene: TRBJ2-7; len: 14; v_gene: TRBV5-1; CDR3aa: CASSITTGGYEQYF
j_gene: TRBJ2-7; len: 15; v_gene: TRBV9; CDR3aa: CASSEGAGGAYEQYF
j_gene: TRBJ2-5; len: 13; v_gene: TRBV20-1; CDR3aa: CSAIRGLQETQYF
j_gene: TRBJ2-3; len: 15; v_gene: TRBV20-1; CDR3aa: CSAKATSGRGDTQYF
j_gene: TRBJ1-1; len: 14; v_gene: TRBV12-3/TRBV12-4; CDR3aa: CASSLPRRNTEAFF
j_gene: TRBJ1-1; len: 15; v_gene: TRBV4-3; CDR3aa: CASSQANRGVVEAFF
j_gene: TRBJ1-1; len: 12; v_gene: TRBV30; CDR3aa: CAWSVLGTEAFF
j_gene: TRBJ2-5; len: 13; v_gene: TRBV5-1; CDR3aa: CASSSGLEETQYF
j_gene: TRBJ2-7; len: 13; v_gene: TRBV20-1; CDR3aa: CSVKRVRIREQYF
j_gene: TRBJ2-1; len: 19; v_gene: TRBV11-2; CDR3aa: CASSLVSGLRRAIYNEQFF
j_gene: TRBJ2-1; len: 16; v_gene: TRBV20-1; CDR3aa: CSARGLGAPVANEQFF
j_gene: TRBJ2-7; len: 14; v_gene: TRBV20-1; CDR3aa: CSATRALPSYEQYF
j_gene: TRBJ2-3; len: 14; v_gene: TRBV6-1; CDR3aa: CASSPRDITDTQYF
j_gene: TRBJ2-5; len: 15; v_gene: TRBV27; CDR3aa: CASSWRREGRETQYF
j_gene: TRBJ2-1; len: 15; v_gene: TRBV4-2; CDR3aa: CASSQDVPAYNEQFF
j_gene: TRBJ1-1; len: 14; v_gene: TRBV6-1; CDR3aa: CASSPLYSNTEAFF
j_gene: TRBJ2-5; len: 16; v_gene: TRBV19; CDR3aa: CASRTPGLGPEETQYF
j_gene: TRBJ1-1; len: 13; v_gene: TRBV7-2; CDR3aa: CASSQTYREGAFF
j_gene: TRBJ2-2; len: 14; v_gene: TRBV19; CDR3aa: CASSARGLTGELFF
j_gene: TRBJ2-1; len: 15; v_gene: TRBV7-3; CDR3aa: CASSLGASGGNEQFF
j_gene: TRBJ2-7; len: 14; v_gene: TRBV7-2; CDR3aa: CASSPPQRLFEQYF
j_gene: TRBJ2-1; len: 13; v_gene: TRBV20-1; CDR3aa: CSAVIADYNEQFF